Shown below are 30 T cell receptor beta chains from a single sample sequenced in a study of T cells in localized non-small cell lung cancer. TCRdb keeps only in-frame clones here, not all; method: immunoSEQ multiplex PCR. In the table there are 1,500 to 2,000 clones, about 20% of which are singletons. Sequencing was performed on normal lung tissue next to the tumor, taken before any cancer treatment. Receptors originate from a male donor at least 60 years old with stage III squamous cell lung carcinoma.

The gene calls are TRBV1 and TRBJ1-5. TRBV1 is deemed a pseudogene. This CDR3 comprises 15 residues. The CDR3 region is CASSQALDQNQPQHF. CDR3 nucleotide sequence: TGCGCCAGCAGCCAAGCCCTGGATCAGAATCAGCCCCAGCATTTT.

In this sample, this clone is medium-sized. This chain joins TRBV4-1 and TRBJ1-1; D is unresolved. The CDR3 contains 14 residues. In germline, CDR1 is MGHRA, CDR2 YSYEKL. Trimming stripped 1 base from V and 3 bases from J, with 9 bases between. The CDR3 DNA reads TGCGCCAGCAGCCAAGGACAAGCCGACACTGAAGCTTTCTTT. Its protein is CASSQGQADTEAFF.

V and J are TRBV6-8 and TRBJ1-5, with no clear D. Trimming removed 2 bases from V and 2 bases from J, with 10 bases in between. Per germline, CDR1 MNHGY and CDR2 SAAAGT. The CDR3 is 15 amino acids. CDR3 loop: CASSYPRGGNQPQHF. DNA of the CDR3: TGTGCCAGCAGTTACCCCCGTGGCGGCAATCAGCCCCAGCATTTT.

The chain combines TRBV19 with TRBJ1-4; a weak D match, TRBD1 (6 bases). V dropped 3 bases and J dropped 8 bases, with 13 bases sitting between them. The V gene's germline CDR1 is LNHDA and CDR2 SQIVND (reference sequence). The CDR3 loop spans 14 amino acids. The CDR3 DNA is TGTGCCAGTAGTATGAACAGGGAGGGAGAAAAACTGTTTTTT. Its translation is CASSMNREGEKLFF.

This clone was counted only a few times. This chain connects TRBV23-1 to TRBJ1-1; the match to TRBD1 covers 7 bases. TRBV23-1 is classed as an ORF, of uncertain function. This CDR3 is 18 amino acids long. J lost 5 bases, V lost 6 bases, and 21 bases had no gene match. The CDR3: CASSQDWRQGGRGTEAFF. The CDR3 region has the DNA TGCGCCAGCAGCCAAGACTGGAGACAGGGAGGGCGGGGGACTGAAGCTTTCTTT.

This clone ranks as medium-sized (0.01 to 0.1%). J is TRBJ1-1 and V is TRBV7-2; no reliable D call. Deletions cut 6 bases from V and 1 base from J, with 9 bases between. The CDR3 totals 13 residues. Germline assignment: CDR1 SGHTA and CDR2 FQGNSA. The CDR3 DNA reads as TGTGCCAGCAGTCAGACGGCGAACACTGAAGCTTTCTTT. Translating it yields CASSQTANTEAFF.

V and J are TRBV14 and TRBJ2-5; TRBD2 agrees at 13 bases. Germline CDR1 is SGHDN and CDR2 is FVKESK. J gave up 4 bases and V 4 bases, and 6 bases lay outside the gene matches. There are 16 residues in the CDR3. CDR3 sequence: CASSLWTSGSRETQYF. CDR3 DNA: TGTGCCAGCAGCCTTTGGACTAGCGGGAGCAGAGAGACCCAGTACTTC.

This clone has more than one count but fewer than ten. The chain couples TRBV9 to TRBJ2-7; 8 bases map to TRBD1. V shed 0 bases, J shed 3 bases, and the junction held 2 bases outside the gene matches. CDR1 is SGDLS, CDR2 YYNGEE, per germline. The length of the CDR3 is 14 residues. The CDR3, as DNA: TGTGCCAGCAGCGTAGGTGACAGGGGCTACGAGCAGTACTTC. Encoded protein: CASSVGDRGYEQYF. Looking up the rest from reference TRBV9 and TRBJ2-7 gives the full variable domain: DSGVTQTPKHLITATGQRVTLRCSPRSGDLSVYWYQQSLDQGLQFLIQYYNGEERAKGNILERFSAQQFPDLHSELNLSSLELGDSALYFCASSVGDRGYEQYFGPGTRLTVT.

The chain uses TRBV23-1 and TRBJ1-5; D not resolved. TRBV23-1 is annotated as an ORF whose role is uncertain. The V and J ends lost 3 bases and 4 bases respectively, with 13 bases between them. This CDR3 contains 15 residues. The CDR3 DNA follows: TGCGCCAGCAGTCAGTACCGCCCAGAGAATCAGCCCCAGCATTTT. Translating gives CASSQYRPENQPQHF.

The gene calls are TRBV6-8 and TRBJ2-1; D is ambiguous. Germline V CDR1 and CDR2: MNHGY, SAAAGT. The CDR3 runs 15 residues. V lost 5 bases, J lost 0 bases, and 11 bases lay in between. CDR3 nucleotide sequence: TGTGCCAGCAGTGACCAATGGAGCTCCTACAATGAGCAGTTCTTC. This sequence encodes CASSDQWSSYNEQFF.

This sequence joins TRBV6-8 and TRBJ2-1, with no clear D. CDR1 and CDR2 from the germline V gene are MNHGY and SAAAGT. This CDR3 is built from 15 residues. Trimming removed 5 bases at V and 6 bases at J, with 17 bases between. Here the CDR3 reads CASSTPGLSANEQFF. In nucleotides, the CDR3 is TGTGCCAGCAGTACCCCCGGCCTGTCGGCCAATGAGCAGTTCTTC.

This clone is large. The rearrangement uses TRBV28 and TRBJ1-1; perhaps TRBD1 as D (6 bases). Germline V lookup: CDR1 MDHEN, CDR2 SYDVKM. Trimming shortened V by 6 bases and J by 5 bases, and 16 bases separated the two germline ends. The CDR3 covers 14 residues. In nucleotides, the CDR3 is TGTGCCAGCAGACCTATGGAGGGGGTTACTGAAGCTTTCTTT. Translated: CASRPMEGVTEAFF.

This clone has only a few counts. V and J are TRBV7-2 and TRBJ2-1; D ambiguous. The CDR3 spans 13 residues. The germline CDR1 and CDR2 sequences are SGHTA and FQGNSA. V dropped 2 bases and J dropped 5 bases, with 7 bases sitting between them. The CDR3, as DNA: TGTGCCAGCAGCTTATCCTGGGACAATGAGCAGTTCTTC. Amino acid sequence: CASSLSWDNEQFF.

This clone was counted a few times. This chain uses TRBV9 with TRBJ2-2; D possibly uses TRBD1 or TRBD2 (6 bases each). The V end lost 5 bases, the J end lost 2 bases, and 16 bases lay between the germline ends. Germline CDR1 is SGDLS and CDR2 is YYNGEE. The CDR3 has 16 amino acids. The CDR3 nucleotides are TGTGCCAGCAGTGAGCTCGGGGGCCAAAACACCGGGGAGCTGTTTTTT. Translation gives CASSELGGQNTGELFF.

Only a few counts were recorded for this clone. The V and J genes are TRBV6-8 and TRBJ1-2; 8 nucleotides align to TRBD1. The ends lost 4 bases at V and 2 bases at J; junction bases unmatched: 6. Germline V gene sequence: CDR1 MNHGY, CDR2 SAAAGT. This CDR3 region has 15 residues. The CDR3 loop reads CASSSRTGPNYGYTF. The CDR3 bases are TGTGCCAGCAGTTCCCGGACAGGGCCCAACTATGGCTACACCTTC.

This clone qualifies as large. The V call is TRBV6-8, the J call TRBJ1-3; TRBD1 might be the D (6 bases). The germline gives CDR1 MNHGY, CDR2 SAAAGT. The CDR3 runs to 14 residues. With 8 bases removed from V and 2 bases from J, the gap between germline ends came to 13 bases. CDR3 region: CASGLQGPGNTIYF. As DNA, the CDR3 is TGTGCCAGCGGGCTACAGGGTCCTGGAAACACCATATATTTT.

This clone has just a few counts. The chain links TRBV6-8 to TRBJ1-2, with a possible D match to TRBD1 (6 bases). Germline V gives CDR1 MNHGY, CDR2 SAAAGT. This CDR3 is built from 12 residues. Trimming removed 6 bases from V and 4 bases from J, with 9 bases in between. Here the CDR3 reads CASREDSYGYTF. The CDR3 coding sequence is TGTGCCAGCAGGGAGGACAGCTATGGCTACACCTTC.

The rearrangement uses TRBV28 and TRBJ2-1, with 14 bases that match TRBD2. There are 18 residues in the CDR3. V gave up 4 bases and J gave up 3 bases; unmatched junction bases: 8. In germline, CDR1 is MDHEN, CDR2 SYDVKM. CDR3 protein: CASSSGGLAGVFYNEQFF. CDR3 coding DNA: TGTGCCAGCAGTTCCGGGGGACTAGCGGGAGTATTCTACAATGAGCAGTTCTTC.

V usage is TRBV29-1 and J usage is TRBJ1-2, with 12 bases fitting TRBD1. The germline gives CDR1 SQVTM, CDR2 ANQGSEA. V gave up 2 bases and J gave up 7 bases; unmatched junction bases: 5. This CDR3 comprises 14 residues. CDR3 coding DNA: TGCAGCGTTGAACTGGGACAGGGGGCAGGTGGCTACACCTTC. Translated, it gives CSVELGQGAGGYTF. The variable domain in full, with the rest retrieved from reference TRBV29-1 and TRBJ1-2, is SAVISQKPSRDICQRGTSLTIQCQVDSQVTMMFWYRQQPGQSLTLIATANQGSEATYESGFVIDKFPISRPNLTFSTLTVSNMSPEDSSIYLCSVELGQGAGGYTFGSGTRLTVV.

This clone was seen a handful of times. The chain is built from TRBV11-3 and TRBJ2-3; no reliable D call. This CDR3 spans 15 amino acids. CDR1 is SGHNT, CDR2 YENEEA, per germline. Trimming left V 1 base short and J 3 bases short, with 11 bases between. The CDR3 protein is CASSLGSLLTDTQYF. CDR3 in DNA: TGTGCCAGCAGCTTAGGGTCTCTATTGACAGATACGCAGTATTTT.

This clone was found a few times. The chain is built from TRBV11-3 and TRBJ2-3, with D uncertain. Germline V lookup: CDR1 SGHNT, CDR2 YENEEA. Between the trimmed V and J ends, which lost 5 bases and 1 base, there was a span of 10 bases. There are 14 residues in the CDR3. CDR3 DNA: TGTGCCAGCAGCAATAGATACCGCACAGATACGCAGTATTTT. The encoded protein is CASSNRYRTDTQYF. The full variable domain, rest sourced from reference TRBV11-3 and TRBJ2-3, is EAGVVQSPRYKIIEKKQPVAFWCNPISGHNTLYWYLQNLGQGPELLIRYENEEAVDDSQLPKDRFSAERLKGVDSTLKIQPAELGDSAVYLCASSNRYRTDTQYFGPGTRLTVL.

This sequence joins TRBV9 and TRBJ2-7; unclear D gene. Germline CDR1 is SGDLS and CDR2 is YYNGEE. The V end lost 4 bases, the J end lost 6 bases, and 11 bases lay between the germline ends. This CDR3 region has 12 residues. CDR3: CASSSPGGEQYF. The CDR3, as DNA: TGTGCCAGCAGCTCACCGGGCGGCGAGCAGTACTTC. Full variable domain (remainder filled in from reference TRBV9 and TRBJ2-7): DSGVTQTPKHLITATGQRVTLRCSPRSGDLSVYWYQQSLDQGLQFLIQYYNGEERAKGNILERFSAQQFPDLHSELNLSSLELGDSALYFCASSSPGGEQYFGPGTRLTVT.

The genes are TRBV28 and TRBJ2-1; D is perhaps TRBD2 (5 bases). In germline, CDR1 is MDHEN, CDR2 SYDVKM. V lost 9 bases and J lost 4, with 16 bases in between. The CDR3 loop spans 14 amino acids. The CDR3 protein is CASPPSRGYNEQFF. The CDR3 DNA sequence: TGTGCCAGTCCTCCTAGTCGGGGTTACAATGAGCAGTTCTTC.

This chain joins TRBV5-1 and TRBJ1-4, with TRBD1 matching over 9 bases. Germline assignment: CDR1 SGHRS and CDR2 YFSETQ. V was clipped by 3 bases and J by 7 bases; unmatched bases: 4. This CDR3 has 14 amino acids. The CDR3, as DNA: TGCGCCAGCAGCTGGGGACAGGGAGGTGAAAAACTGTTTTTT. This translates into CASSWGQGGEKLFF.

This clone was seen only a few times. The chain uses TRBV19 and TRBJ1-4, with D unresolved. The CDR3 spans 15 residues. Trimming cost V 6 bases and J 11 bases, with 22 bases left between them. CDR1 is LNHDA, CDR2 SQIVND, per germline (reference sequence). The DNA of the CDR3 is TGTGCCAGTAGGGGTTCGGGATCCACGACCTCGAAACTGTTTTTT. Translated, it gives CASRGSGSTTSKLFF.

This clone was observed a few times. This sequence joins TRBV11-3 and TRBJ2-4; no clear D. There are 14 residues in the CDR3. Trimming took off 4 bases at V and 2 bases at J, with 9 bases between the two ends. Germline V gene lookup returns CDR1 SGHNT and CDR2 YENEEA. Written as DNA, the CDR3 is TGTGCCAGCAGCTATATCATATCCAAAAACATTCAGTACTTC. Protein sequence: CASSYIISKNIQYF. The full variable domain, in which reference TRBV11-3 and TRBJ2-4 provide the parts outside the CDR3, is EAGVVQSPRYKIIEKKQPVAFWCNPISGHNTLYWYLQNLGQGPELLIRYENEEAVDDSQLPKDRFSAERLKGVDSTLKIQPAELGDSAVYLCASSYIISKNIQYFGAGTRLSVL.

This clone is medium-sized within its sample. The chain couples TRBV9 to TRBJ1-1, with 12 nucleotides matching TRBD1. Trimming took 0 bases from V and 6 from J; bases not matched to a gene: 12. This CDR3 is 18 amino acids long. The germline CDR1 and CDR2 sequences are SGDLS and YYNGEE. The CDR3 DNA is TGTGCCAGCAGCGTAGTCCCATGGGGGACAGGGGGCTCGTCTGAAGCTTTCTTT. Residues: CASSVVPWGTGGSSEAFF.

The rearrangement joins TRBV6-8 to TRBJ1-1, with a weak D call TRBD1 (5 bases). The length of the CDR3 is 14 residues. Germline V CDR1 and CDR2: MNHGY, SAAAGT. Trimming left V 6 bases short and J 5 bases short, with 16 bases between. This CDR3 reads CASRDRRGRTEAFF. CDR3 bases: TGTGCCAGCAGGGACCGGAGGGGAAGGACTGAAGCTTTCTTT.

The J gene is TRBJ2-5, the V gene TRBV5-1, with 8 bases matching TRBD2. This CDR3 is 18 amino acids long. The V segment lost 4 bases and the J segment 5 bases; nucleotides outside the gene matches: 19. Germline-derived CDR1 and CDR2 are SGHRS and YFSETQ. The CDR3 sequence is CASSQVPLTGGARETQYF. As DNA, the CDR3 is TGCGCCAGCAGCCAAGTCCCCCTCACCGGGGGGGCCAGGGAGACCCAGTACTTC.

This clone was counted a few times. V and J are TRBV6-8 and TRBJ1-1; no reliable D call. This CDR3 contains 12 residues. The V and J ends lost 6 bases and 1 base respectively, with 6 bases between them. CDR1 and CDR2 (germline): MNHGY, SAAAGT. CDR3 in amino acids: CASRQSNTEAFF. The CDR3 DNA is TGTGCCAGCAGGCAGTCGAACACTGAAGCTTTCTTT.